A selection of T cell receptor beta chains follows, all from one sample in a study of CD8+CD57+ T cells in acquired aplastic anemia. In TCRdb, the reads were re-called with MiXCR into one record per CDR3 protein. The sample includes about half a million distinct CDR3 sequences, under 40% of them seen just once. Input material: sorted CD4+, CD8+, or CD8+CD57+ T cells (not recorded which) from PBMCs. Receptors originate from a human donor with aplastic anemia. CDR3s include the opening cysteine and the closing phenylalanine or tryptophan. For some rows the clone size is stated as once, few or many, or as a class when expanded; others skip it.

clone size | J gene | V gene | CDR3 protein
many | TRBJ1-6 | TRBV19 | CASSPPGRGHSPLHF
. | TRBJ2-1 | TRBV24-1 | CASSQGSILAVNNEQFF
many | TRBJ2-7 | TRBV24-1 | CATSDKDGGSYEQYF
many | TRBJ1-6 | TRBV12-3/TRBV12-4 | CASSGSGTGGEPLHF
. | TRBJ2-1 | TRBV12-3/TRBV12-4 | CASRRREGFYEQFF
few | TRBJ2-3 | TRBV10-1 | CASRNGGPDTQYF
few | TRBJ2-5 | TRBV20-1 | CSAQPGGIQETQYF
. | TRBJ2-7 | TRBV25-1 | CASSSAYPGTGGDSGEQYF
few | TRBJ2-1 | TRBV29-1 | CSVQGARLAALYNEQFF
. | TRBJ2-3 | TRBV15 | CATSRDPRDTQYF
. | TRBJ2-1 | TRBV15 | CATRSPLKGYASGRAYNEQFF
once | TRBJ1-5 | TRBV20-1 | CSASASSISGTGNQPQHF
. | TRBJ2-7 | TRBV5-1 | CASSLVGQAIF
. | TRBJ1-1 | TRBV4-1 | CASSQGRDRVDNTEAFF
. | TRBJ2-2 | TRBV5-6 | CASSLGEFTGELFF
many | TRBJ1-2 | TRBV14 | CASSQGLGGDGYTF
many | TRBJ1-6 | TRBV14 | CASSQAPGQGNSPLHF
many | TRBJ2-2 | TRBV25-1 | CASSERLAGGGELFF
many | TRBJ2-7 | TRBV14 | CASRLAGGPIYEQYF
many | TRBJ1-5 | TRBV20-1 | CSAETGYSNQPQHF
. | TRBJ2-4 | TRBV20-1 | CSAGPGASGLENIQYF
. | TRBJ1-1 | TRBV20-1 | CSANDLTTEAFF
. | TRBJ2-5 | TRBV19 | CAMQTSGIETQYF
many | TRBJ1-1 | TRBV19 | CASSILLRQGSEAFF
. | TRBJ1-2 | TRBV7-9 | CASSGGTSHGYTF
. | TRBJ1-1 | TRBV6-1 | CASRQDRYTEAFF
many | TRBJ1-1 | TRBV2 | CASTEGDRGTNTEAFF
many | TRBJ2-3 | TRBV5-1 | CASGGTVTDTQYF
few | TRBJ1-3 | TRBV19 | CASSIGGNTIYF
. | TRBJ1-4 | TRBV20-1 | CSARRQRNEKLFF
. | TRBJ2-2 | TRBV10-2 | CASSGLAGGTGELFF
few | TRBJ2-5 | TRBV7-2 | CASSLDHFGFSETQYF
many | TRBJ1-2 | TRBV6-5 | CASSYRDSNGYTF
. | TRBJ2-1 | TRBV7-3 | CASSPSGTREGEQFF
few | TRBJ1-3 | TRBV13 | CASSSFDRRSGNTIYF
few | TRBJ2-4 | TRBV11-2 | CASSETQGSGIQYF
many | TRBJ1-2 | TRBV10-3 | CAISDTGRSDNYGYTF
. | TRBJ1-2 | TRBV25-1 | CASTVTGGGYTF
. | TRBJ2-7 | TRBV6-1 | CASSVREAPTSYEQYF
. | TRBJ2-7 | TRBV7-8 | CASSPRDLGEQYF
. | TRBJ2-7 | TRBV18 | CASSPLGTSGYEQYF
few | TRBJ2-5 | TRBV3-1 | CASTRAKGLAGRETQYF
. | TRBJ2-2 | TRBV24-1 | CASRNRDTGELFF
few | TRBJ2-3 | TRBV7-3 | CASSSGDTDTQYF
. | TRBJ1-1 | TRBV7-9 | CASSFGQGGYTEAFF
many | TRBJ1-5 | TRBV16 | CASSPRDRWSNQPQHF
. | TRBJ1-2 | TRBV29-1 | CSVVGQGAKGYTF
. | TRBJ2-7 | TRBV6-5 | CASWGGRKGVHEQYF
. | . | TRBV7-6 | CASSLVVAGLGNEQYF
. | TRBJ1-1 | TRBV5-1 | CASSLEADMNTEAFF
. | TRBJ1-1 | TRBV5-1 | CASSLDRMGDTEAFF
. | TRBJ2-1 | TRBV25-1 | CASSRGQGAGLPNEQFF
. | TRBJ1-2 | TRBV5-4 | CASSLAAGTDGYTF
. | TRBJ1-6 | TRBV3-1 | CASSHRQSPLHF